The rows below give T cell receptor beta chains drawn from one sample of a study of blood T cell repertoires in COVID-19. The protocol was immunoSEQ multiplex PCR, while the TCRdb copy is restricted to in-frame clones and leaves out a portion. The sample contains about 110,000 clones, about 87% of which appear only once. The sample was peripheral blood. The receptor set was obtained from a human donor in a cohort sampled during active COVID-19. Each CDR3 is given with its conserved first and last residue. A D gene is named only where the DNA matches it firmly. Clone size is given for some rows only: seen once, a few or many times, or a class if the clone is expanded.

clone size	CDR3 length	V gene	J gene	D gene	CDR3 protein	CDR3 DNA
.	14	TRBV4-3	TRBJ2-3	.	CASSQEYRTDTQYF	TGCGCCAGCAGCCAAGAGTATCGCACAGATACGCAGTATTTT
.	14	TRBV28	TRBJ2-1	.	CASSSVGGSNEQFF	TGTGCCAGCAGTTCAGTGGGAGGCAGCAATGAGCAGTTCTTC
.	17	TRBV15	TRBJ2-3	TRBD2	CATSRSTSGSFTDTQYF	TGTGCCACCAGCAGGTCGACTAGCGGGAGTTTCACAGATACGCAGTATTTT
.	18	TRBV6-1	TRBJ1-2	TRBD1	CASSARTGASSLIYGYTF	TGTGCCAGCAGTGCCCGAACAGGGGCCAGCTCCCTCATCTATGGCTACACCTTC
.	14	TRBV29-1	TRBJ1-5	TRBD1	CSVEGQGPGQPQHF	TGCAGCGTTGAAGGACAGGGGCCTGGTCAGCCCCAGCATTTT
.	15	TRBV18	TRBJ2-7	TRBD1	CASSPLDRGSHEQYF	TGTGCCAGCTCACCCTTAGACAGGGGGAGCCACGAGCAGTACTTC
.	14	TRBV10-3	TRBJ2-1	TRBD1	CAIRTGTGDNEQFF	TGTGCCATCAGGACCGGGACAGGAGACAATGAGCAGTTCTTC
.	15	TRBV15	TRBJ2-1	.	CATSRGGQLANEQFF	TGTGCCACCAGCAGAGGTGGGCAGTTGGCCAATGAGCAGTTCTTC
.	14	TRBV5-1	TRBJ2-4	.	CASSLSGNRNIQYF	TGCGCCAGCAGCTTATCAGGGAACCGGAACATTCAGTACTTC
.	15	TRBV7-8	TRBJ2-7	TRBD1	CASSQDRAVSYEQYF	TGTGCCAGCAGCCAGGACAGGGCCGTCTCCTACGAGCAGTACTTC
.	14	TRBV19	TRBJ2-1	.	CASSIGLLYNEQFF	TGTGCCAGTAGTATAGGACTTCTTTACAATGAGCAGTTCTTC
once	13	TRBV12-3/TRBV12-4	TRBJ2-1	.	CASSRSQGSWQFF	TGTGCCAGCAGTCGATCCCAGGGGTCTTGGCAGTTCTTC
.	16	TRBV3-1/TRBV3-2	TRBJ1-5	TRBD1	CASSRGQGARRQPQHF	TGTGCCAGCAGCCGAGGACAGGGGGCAAGACGTCAGCCCCAGCATTTT
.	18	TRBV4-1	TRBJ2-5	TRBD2	CASSQDFVAGGTSETQYF	TGCGCCAGCAGCCAAGATTTTGTAGCGGGGGGCACCTCGGAGACCCAGTACTTC
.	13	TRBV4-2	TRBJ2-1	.	CASSQDRGFLQFF	TGTGCCAGCAGCCAAGACAGGGGATTCTTGCAGTTCTTC
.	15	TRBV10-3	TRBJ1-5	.	CATKRTDLSNQPQHF	TGTGCCACGAAAAGGACAGACTTAAGCAATCAGCCCCAGCATTTT
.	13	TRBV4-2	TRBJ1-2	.	CASSPAGDYGYTF	TGTGCCAGCAGCCCCGCAGGGGACTATGGCTACACCTTC
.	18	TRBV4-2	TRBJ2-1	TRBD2	CASSQNLRGGLATNEQFF	TGTGCCAGCAGCCAAAATTTAAGAGGGGGACTAGCGACCAATGAGCAGTTCTTC
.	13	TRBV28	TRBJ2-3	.	CASSSPSTDTQYF	TGTGCCAGCAGTTCCCCAAGCACAGATACGCAGTATTTT
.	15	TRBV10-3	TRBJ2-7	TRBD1	CAISDPPGGSYEQYF	TGTGCCATCAGTGATCCACCAGGGGGATCCTACGAGCAGTACTTC
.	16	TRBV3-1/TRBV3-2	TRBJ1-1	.	CASSQWAGQGSTEAFF	TGTGCCAGCAGCCAATGGGCAGGGCAGGGCTCCACTGAAGCTTTCTTT